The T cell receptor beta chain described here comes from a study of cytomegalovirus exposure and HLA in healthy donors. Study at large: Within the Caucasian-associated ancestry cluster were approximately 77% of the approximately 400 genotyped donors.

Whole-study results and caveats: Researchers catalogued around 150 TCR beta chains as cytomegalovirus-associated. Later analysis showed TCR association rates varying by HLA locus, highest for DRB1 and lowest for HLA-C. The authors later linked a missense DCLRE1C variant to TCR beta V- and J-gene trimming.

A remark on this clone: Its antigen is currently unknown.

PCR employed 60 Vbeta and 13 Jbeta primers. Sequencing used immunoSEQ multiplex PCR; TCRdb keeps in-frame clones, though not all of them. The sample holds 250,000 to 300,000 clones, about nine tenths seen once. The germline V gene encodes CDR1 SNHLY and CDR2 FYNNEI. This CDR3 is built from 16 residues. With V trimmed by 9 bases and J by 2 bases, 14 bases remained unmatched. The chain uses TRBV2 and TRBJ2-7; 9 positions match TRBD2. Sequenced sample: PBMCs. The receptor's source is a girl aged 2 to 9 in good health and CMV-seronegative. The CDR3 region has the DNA TGTGCCAGTATCGAGCGGGGGGTCTACCCGACCTACGAGCAGTACTTC. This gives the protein CASIERGVYPTYEQYF. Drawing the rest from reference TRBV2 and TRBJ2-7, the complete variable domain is EPEVTQTPSHQVTQMGQEVILRCVPISNHLYFYWYRQILGQKVEFLVSFYNNEISEKSEIFDDQFSVERPDGSNFTLKIRSTKLEDSAMYFCASIERGVYPTYEQYFGPGTRLTVT.